These 10 T cell receptor beta chains originate from one sample sequenced in a study of OX40 agonist ivuxolimab in advanced cancers. Libraries came from the immunoSEQ multiplex PCR assay. Held by TCRdb, this immuneACCESS table contains in-frame sequences only and omits some clones. Under half of the omission traces to an unresolved V gene where checked; the cause of the rest is unknown. This sample lists 7,500 to 9,500 clones; approximately 70% were detected once. The ten largest clonotypes hold over 40% of the sample. The sample was CD4+ or CD8+ T cells sorted from blood, taken in a trial of the OX40 agonist ivuxolimab. Receptors were obtained from an adult with an advanced solid tumor such as melanoma, head and neck, liver or kidney cancer.

The chain combines TRBV6-5 with TRBJ2-3; TRBD2 is a possible D gene (5 bases). The CDR3 has 13 residues. With 7 bases removed from V and 2 bases from J, the gap between germline ends came to 10 bases. From germline, CDR1 is MNHEY and CDR2 SVGAGI. CDR3 nucleotides: TGTGCCAGCACCTCCCGGGACACAGATACGCAGTATTTT. Protein sequence: CASTSRDTDTQYF.

The J gene is TRBJ1-5, the V gene TRBV6-5; 8 bases agree with TRBD1. In germline, CDR1 is MNHEY, CDR2 SVGAGI. The V gene end was trimmed by 5 bases and the J gene end by 6 bases; junction bases not matched to a gene: 6. This CDR3 has 14 amino acids. In DNA, the CDR3 is TGTGCCAGCAGTGAAACAGGGGGAGTTCAGCCCCAGCATTTT. This sequence encodes CASSETGGVQPQHF.

The V and J genes are TRBV13 and TRBJ2-3; TRBD2 aligns across 11 bases. The V gene end was trimmed by 6 bases and the J gene end by 6 bases; junction bases not matched to a gene: 14. Germline lookup yields CDR1 PRHDT and CDR2 FYEKMQ (reference sequence). This CDR3 spans 17 amino acids. The CDR3 reads CASSPSAGTSGWDTQYF. DNA of the CDR3: TGTGCCAGCAGTCCCTCGGCCGGGACTAGCGGTTGGGATACGCAGTATTTT. Using reference TRBV13 and TRBJ2-3 for the parts outside the CDR3, the full variable domain is AAGVIQSPRHLIKEKRETATLKCYPIPRHDTVYWYQQGPGQDPQFLISFYEKMQSDKGSIPDRFSAQQFSDYHSELNMSSLELGDSALYFCASSPSAGTSGWDTQYFGPGTRLTVL.

The V gene is TRBV28, the J gene TRBJ2-7; 11 bases are shared with TRBD1. The CDR3 is 17 residues long. The germline gives CDR1 MDHEN, CDR2 SYDVKM. Unmatched junction bases numbered 15, after V lost 4 bases and J lost 7 bases. The CDR3 region is CASSSHSPGQGALEQYF. CDR3 in DNA: TGTGCCAGCAGTTCCCACAGCCCCGGACAGGGGGCGCTTGAGCAGTACTTC.

The chain joins TRBV7-8 to TRBJ2-1; 8 bases agree with TRBD2. The V segment lost 5 bases and the J segment 5 bases; nucleotides outside the gene matches: 8. Per the germline V gene, CDR1 is SGHVS and CDR2 is FQNEAQ. The CDR3 has 15 amino acids. CDR3 DNA sequence: TGTGCCAGCAGCCCGGGAGCGGGAGAAAACAATGAGCAGTTCTTC. Residues: CASSPGAGENNEQFF.

This sequence joins TRBV7-2 and TRBJ2-5; tentatively, D is TRBD1 (5 bases). The CDR3 totals 14 residues. V was cut by 1 base and J by 2 bases, with 8 bases left in between. Germline assignment: CDR1 SGHTA and CDR2 FQGNSA. CDR3 sequence reads: CASSLGGLQETQYF. The CDR3 DNA sequence: TGTGCCAGCAGCTTAGGGGGCCTTCAAGAGACCCAGTACTTC.

This rearrangement joins TRBV6-5 to TRBJ1-1; 8 bases are shared with TRBD1. There are 14 residues in the CDR3. V lost 5 bases, J lost 5 bases, and 7 bases stayed unmatched. Germline V CDR1 and CDR2: MNHEY, SVGAGI. The CDR3: CASSGQGRWTEAFF. The CDR3, as DNA: TGTGCCAGCAGTGGACAGGGACGTTGGACTGAAGCTTTCTTT.

This clone was seen only a few times. The rearrangement joins TRBV6-4 to TRBJ2-6; the match to TRBD2 covers 13 bases. The CDR3 covers 16 residues. The germline V gene encodes CDR1 MRHNA and CDR2 SNTAGT. Losses at the gene ends were 4 bases for V and 3 bases for J; bases not matched to a gene: 0. CDR3 protein: CASSGTSGSGANVLTF. Written as DNA, the CDR3 is TGTGCCAGCAGTGGGACTAGCGGGAGTGGGGCCAACGTCCTGACTTTC.

Turning to this clone: One junction end disagrees with the germline gene, perhaps due to a read error. The chain is built from TRBV6-5 and TRBJ2-2; D may be TRBD2 (6 bases). In germline, CDR1 is MNHEY, CDR2 SVGAGI. This CDR3 contains 15 residues. The CDR3 bases are TGTGCCAGCAGTGACTCCCTAGCGACCACCGGGGAGCTGTTTTTT. It codes for CASSDSLATTGELFF.

The chain joins TRBV28 to TRBJ1-5; 11 nucleotides agree with TRBD1. The CDR3 runs to 17 residues. Germline trimming cut 0 bases from V and 0 bases from J; bases unmatched to any gene: 1. The germline CDR1 and CDR2 sequences are MDHEN and SYDVKM. This chain's CDR3 is CASSLWGQGDSNQPQHF. In DNA, the CDR3 is TGTGCCAGCAGTTTATGGGGACAGGGGGATAGCAATCAGCCCCAGCATTTT.